The rows below give T cell receptor beta chains drawn from one sample of a study of T cell responses to AZD1222 COVID-19 vaccine. TCRdb's copy holds only in-frame clones and misses some; the assay was immunoSEQ multiplex PCR. The sample shows 150,000 to 200,000 clones, roughly 94% of them seen only once. This specimen consisted of peripheral blood, obtained 28 days after the second AZD1222 dose. Every receptor here comes from an adult who received the AZD1222 COVID-19 vaccine. CDR3s include the opening cysteine and the closing phenylalanine or tryptophan. A D gene is named only where the DNA matches it firmly. Size values are once, few and many counts, or a class for expanded clones, and some rows have none.

d_gene	abundance	v_gene	j_gene	CDR3nt	CDR3aa
.	.	TRBV28	TRBJ1-5	TGTGCCAGCAGTTTATACATTAGCAATCAGCCCCAGCATTTT	CASSLYISNQPQHF
.	.	TRBV7-8	TRBJ2-1	TGTGCCAGCAGCGCCCTGGGACTAATCAGGGGAGTGATCAGGGGAGTGTACAATGAGCAGTTCTTC	CASSALGLIRGVIRGVYNEQFF
TRBD1	.	TRBV19	TRBJ1-1	TGTGCCAGTAGTACAGAAAAATGGACAGGTTTGAACACTGAAGCTTTCTTT	CASSTEKWTGLNTEAFF
TRBD2	few	TRBV30	TRBJ2-5	TGTGCCTGGAACACGGGAGGGTACCAAGAGACCCAGTACTTC	CAWNTGGYQETQYF
.	once	TRBV7-9	TRBJ1-2	TGTGCCAGCAGCCCCAGACAGCTCCGGTTAGGGTTC	CASSPRQLRLGF
TRBD2	.	TRBV19	TRBJ2-7	TGTGCCAGTAGTAGAACTAGCGAACTGAGCTCCTACGAGCAGTACTTC	CASSRTSELSSYEQYF
TRBD1	.	TRBV4-1	TRBJ1-1	TGCGCCAGCAGCCGTTACGCGAACCCAACAGGGGGGAACACTGAAGCTTTCTTT	CASSRYANPTGGNTEAFF
.	once	TRBV30	TRBJ1-2	TGTGCCTGGTCGGCCACTAGGGGCTACACCTTC	CAWSATRGYTF
TRBD2	.	TRBV10-3	TRBJ2-7	TGTGCCATCAGTGAGCGGCTAGCGGAATACGAGCAGTACTTC	CAISERLAEYEQYF
.	.	TRBV6-5	TRBJ2-7	TGTGCCGCAGGGACGGGAACATCCTACGAGCAGTACTTC	CAAGTGTSYEQYF
TRBD1	.	TRBV10-1	TRBJ2-7	TGCGCCAGCAGTTTCTACCCGGGACAGGGGAGCTCCTACGAGCAGTACTTC	CASSFYPGQGSSYEQYF
.	.	TRBV14	TRBJ2-1	TGTGCCAGCAGCCGAGCTTACAATGAGCAGTTCTTC	CASSRAYNEQFF
.	once	TRBV24-1	TRBJ2-6	TGTGCCACCAGTGATGAACCCTCTGGGGCCAACGTCCTGACTTTC	CATSDEPSGANVLTF
.	.	TRBV9	TRBJ2-2	TGTGCCAGCAGCGCCTTGGCAGGGGACGCCGGGGAGCTGTTTTTT	CASSALAGDAGELFF
TRBD1	.	TRBV6-5	TRBJ2-1	TGTGCCAGCAGCGGACAGGGAGGAAATGAGCAGTTCTTC	CASSGQGGNEQFF
.	once	TRBV6-2/TRBV6-3	TRBJ1-1	TGTGCCAGCAGTTACTCGAAAAGAGGGCTGAACACTGAAGCTTTCTTT	CASSYSKRGLNTEAFF
.	.	TRBV10-3	TRBJ2-2	TGTGCCATCAAGGGGAACACCGGGGAGCTGTTTTTT	CAIKGNTGELFF
.	.	TRBV25-1	TRBJ2-7	TGTGCCAGCAGTGACAGGAGTCCCCACGAGCAGTACTTC	CASSDRSPHEQYF
.	.	TRBV5-1	TRBJ1-1	TGCGCCAGCAGCTTGGGTGGGTGGATAAACACTGAAGCTTTCTTT	CASSLGGWINTEAFF
.	once	TRBV11-3	TRBJ2-2	TGTGCCAGCAGCTTAAGGGGGAGGGTCCTGTCCGGGGAGCTGTTTTTT	CASSLRGRVLSGELFF
.	once	TRBV9	TRBJ1-1	TGTGCCAGCAGCGACCACGGGGGTGGCACTGAAGCTTTCTTT	CASSDHGGGTEAFF
.	.	TRBV20-1	TRBJ1-1	TGCAGTGCTTACCTGGGGACTGAAGCTTTCTTT	CSAYLGTEAFF
TRBD1	.	TRBV7-9	TRBJ2-7	TGTGCCAGCAGTCCCGACAGGGTTGGGCAGTACTTC	CASSPDRVGQYF
.	once	TRBV7-9	TRBJ1-2	TGTGCCAGCACCCGTGGCGAGGACTATGGCTACACCTTC	CASTRGEDYGYTF
TRBD2	.	TRBV19	TRBJ2-7	TGTGCCAGCGCGAGCGGGAGGCCCGCCACCTACGAGCAGTACTTC	CASASGRPATYEQYF
TRBD1	.	TRBV2	TRBJ1-6	TGTGCCAGCAGAACAAGGGGGCAGTATAATTCACCCCTCCACTTT	CASRTRGQYNSPLHF
.	.	TRBV19	TRBJ1-2	TGTGCCAGTAGTTCTTGGACGTCTTTCTATGGCTACACCTTC	CASSSWTSFYGYTF
TRBD1	.	TRBV7-9	TRBJ2-7	TGTGCCAGCAGCTTAGGGGGACAGGGTCGCAACGAGCAGTACTTC	CASSLGGQGRNEQYF
TRBD1	.	TRBV7-9	TRBJ2-5	TGTGCCAGCAGCTTAGGGACAGGAGTGGAGACCCAGTACTTC	CASSLGTGVETQYF
.	.	TRBV6-6	TRBJ2-3	TGTGCCAGCAGTTTGTGGGTTTCAGATACGCAGTATTTT	CASSLWVSDTQYF
.	once	TRBV12-3/TRBV12-4	TRBJ1-6	TGTGCCAGCAGTCTAGGCGGGGCACCCCTCCACTTT	CASSLGGAPLHF
.	.	TRBV2	TRBJ2-2	TGTGCCAGCAGTGTCGGGCAGCACACCGGGGAGCTGTTTTTT	CASSVGQHTGELFF
.	.	TRBV2	TRBJ1-3	TGTGCCAGCAGCCAGACCCGTTCTGGAAACACCATATATTTT	CASSQTRSGNTIYF
.	.	TRBV30	TRBJ2-7	TGTGCCTGGAGTCCTGGCGGTTTGGGCGAGCAGTACTTC	CAWSPGGLGEQYF
TRBD2	.	TRBV11-2	TRBJ2-1	TGTGCCAGCAGCTTAGAGAGGATTGGCCTAGCGGTACCTTGGGATGAGCAGTTCTTC	CASSLERIGLAVPWDEQFF
.	once	TRBV10-1	TRBJ1-1	TGCGCCAGCATTAGACGGGGGAACACTGAAGCTTTCTTT	CASIRRGNTEAFF
.	.	TRBV6-6	TRBJ2-7	TGTGCCAGCGGTTTTTCGGGCGACGAGCAGTACTTC	CASGFSGDEQYF
TRBD1	.	TRBV11-2	TRBJ2-1	TGTGCCAGCAGCTTACTGGGACAGCAGCAGTTCTTC	CASSLLGQQQFF
.	.	TRBV21-1	TRBJ2-7	TGTGCCAGCAGGGGCTGGGGGGACTCCTACGAGCAGTACTTC	CASRGWGDSYEQYF
TRBD2	.	TRBV6-2/TRBV6-3	TRBJ2-1	TGTGCCAGCAGTCGGACTAGCGGGGAGACTCCCTCCTACAATGAGCAGTTCTTC	CASSRTSGETPSYNEQFF
.	.	TRBV11-2	TRBJ1-6	TGTGCCAGCAGCGAAGGGGGAGCGGGAACAAATTCACCCCTCCACTTT	CASSEGGAGTNSPLHF
TRBD1	.	TRBV6-5	TRBJ2-2	TGTGCCAGCTGCCCGCGTGACAGGGATGGCGGGGAGCTGTTTTTT	CASCPRDRDGGELFF
TRBD1	.	TRBV19	TRBJ2-7	TGTGCCAGTAGCCCGCAGGGACAGCGTCAAACTTACGAGCAGTACTTC	CASSPQGQRQTYEQYF
.	.	TRBV19	TRBJ2-2	TGTGCCAGTACTTCGAGTAGGATCACCGGGGAGCTGTTTTTT	CASTSSRITGELFF
.	.	TRBV7-2	TRBJ2-5	TGTGCCAGCAGCGGGGGGCGCCAAGAGACCCAGTACTTC	CASSGGRQETQYF
TRBD2	.	TRBV28	TRBJ2-1	TGTGCCAGCAGCGCGAGCTCGGGACTAGCGGGAGTCCCGAATGAGCAGTTCTTC	CASSASSGLAGVPNEQFF
.	.	TRBV24-1	TRBJ2-7	TGTGCTGCCGACAATCCCAAGCGGGCCACCTACGAGCAGTACTTC	CAADNPKRATYEQYF
.	once	TRBV30	TRBJ1-2	TGTGCCTGGAGTAATTGGGGTGGCTACACCTTC	CAWSNWGGYTF
TRBD2	.	TRBV13	TRBJ2-7	TGTGCCAGCAGCCCCTTTTATAGCGGGAGTGGTGAGCAGTACTTC	CASSPFYSGSGEQYF
.	.	TRBV9	TRBJ2-3	TGTGCCAGCAGCACCCGGACTAGCACAGATACGCAGTATTTT	CASSTRTSTDTQYF
.	.	TRBV18	TRBJ2-7	TGTGCCAGCTCGCCTGGGGCCCCGGGCTACGAGCAGTACTTC	CASSPGAPGYEQYF
.	once	TRBV7-2	TRBJ2-7	TGTGCCAGCAGCCCCTACAGGGACGAGCAGTACTTC	CASSPYRDEQYF
.	.	TRBV27	TRBJ1-1	TGTGCCAGCAGTTTATCAGACACTGAAGCTTTCTTT	CASSLSDTEAFF
TRBD1	.	TRBV2	TRBJ1-1	TGTGCCAGCAGTTACAGGGGGCAGGGGACTGAAGCTTTCTTT	CASSYRGQGTEAFF
.	few	TRBV7-6	TRBJ2-1	TGTGCCAGCAGCTTAGCGAGTAGGGATGAGCAGTTCTTC	CASSLASRDEQFF
TRBD1	.	TRBV15	TRBJ2-5	TGTGCCACCAGCAGAGATCAGGGGGCGATATTCCGGAGAGAGACCCAGTACTTC	CATSRDQGAIFRRETQYF
.	.	TRBV28	TRBJ1-3	TGTGCCAGCAGTTTACAGGCTTCTGGAAACACCATATATTTT	CASSLQASGNTIYF